This T cell receptor beta chain is from a study of cytomegalovirus exposure and HLA in healthy donors. The study, taken as a whole, reports: TCR sequences were mostly rare, though some public TCRs occurred in many donors. Reportedly, diagnosis of cytomegalovirus status by the classifier showed high specificity and sensitivity. Clusters of TCRs from the first cohort tended to co-occur in the roughly 120 validation repertoires (as a later analysis found). Specificity of a few CMV-associated chains for CMV antigens was verified in vitro.

Remarks on this clone: Its matching antigen is unknown.

The V gene's germline CDR1 is MNHEY and CDR2 SMNVEV (reference sequence). This CDR3 is 15 amino acids long. V dropped 3 bases and J dropped 5; count of bases not matched to a gene: 8. The protocol was immunoSEQ multiplex PCR, while the TCRdb copy is restricted to in-frame clones and leaves out a portion. The table lists roughly 330,000 clones, around 90% of them singletons. The source material was PBMCs. The chain employs TRBV27 and TRBJ2-7, with 9 bases identical to TRBD2. The sequence derives from a woman between 25 and 40 years old in good health and CMV-seropositive. The CDR3 region is CASSLRREGRHEQYF. In nucleotides, the CDR3 is TGTGCCAGCAGTTTGCGGCGGGAGGGCCGGCACGAGCAGTACTTC.